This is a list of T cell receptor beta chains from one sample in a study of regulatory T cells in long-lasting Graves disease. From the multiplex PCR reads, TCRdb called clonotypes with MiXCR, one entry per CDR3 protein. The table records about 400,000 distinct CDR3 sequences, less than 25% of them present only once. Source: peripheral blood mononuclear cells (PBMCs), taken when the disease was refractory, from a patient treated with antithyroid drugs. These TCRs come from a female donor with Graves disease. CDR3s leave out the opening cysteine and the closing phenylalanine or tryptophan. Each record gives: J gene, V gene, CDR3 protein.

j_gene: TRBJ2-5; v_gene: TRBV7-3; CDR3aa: ASSRGVGETQY
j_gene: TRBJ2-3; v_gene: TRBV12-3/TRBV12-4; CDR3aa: ASAVSGRGDTQY
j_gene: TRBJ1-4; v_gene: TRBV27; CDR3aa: ASRRRGMEEKLF
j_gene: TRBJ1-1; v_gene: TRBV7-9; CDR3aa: ASSATGLGTEAF
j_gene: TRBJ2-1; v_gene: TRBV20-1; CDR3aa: SVLSSSYNEQF
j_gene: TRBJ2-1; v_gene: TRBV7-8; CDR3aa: ASSLEWNSYNEQF
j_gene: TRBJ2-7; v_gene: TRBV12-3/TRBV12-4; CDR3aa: ASSFPPGSYEQY
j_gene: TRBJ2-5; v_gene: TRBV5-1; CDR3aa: ASSSFLRNQETQY
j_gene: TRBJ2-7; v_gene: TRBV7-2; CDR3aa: ASSNGQLSSYEQY
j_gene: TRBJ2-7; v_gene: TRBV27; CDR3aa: ASSLGTGVAYEQY
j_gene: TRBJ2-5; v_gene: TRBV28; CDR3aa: ASSATRVQETQY
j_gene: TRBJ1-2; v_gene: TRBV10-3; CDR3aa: AISTGFVYGYT
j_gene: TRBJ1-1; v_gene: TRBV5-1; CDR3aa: ASSLGGTDNTEAF
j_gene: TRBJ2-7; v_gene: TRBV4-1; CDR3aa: ASSPGPLYEQY
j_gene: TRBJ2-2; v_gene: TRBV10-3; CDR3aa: AISGGFTGELF
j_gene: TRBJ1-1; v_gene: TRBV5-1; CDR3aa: ASSDDPNTEAF
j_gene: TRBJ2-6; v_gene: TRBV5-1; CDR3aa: ASSPWVTTSAIISGANVLT
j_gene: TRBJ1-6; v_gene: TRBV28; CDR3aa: ASSSGQGWNSPLH
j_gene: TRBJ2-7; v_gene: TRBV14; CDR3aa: ASSPLGTVSYEQY
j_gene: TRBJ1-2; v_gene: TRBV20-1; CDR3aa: SAREGNYGYT
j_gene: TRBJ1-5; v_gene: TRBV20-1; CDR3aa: SGAGLGNQPQH
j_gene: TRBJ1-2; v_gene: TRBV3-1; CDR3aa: ASSQGQGLENGYT
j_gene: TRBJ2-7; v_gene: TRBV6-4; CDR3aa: ASSDRDRNSYEQY
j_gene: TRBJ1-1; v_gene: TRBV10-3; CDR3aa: AIKSTGIRSEAF
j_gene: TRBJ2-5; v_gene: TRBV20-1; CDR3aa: SAIFTSGSGQETQY
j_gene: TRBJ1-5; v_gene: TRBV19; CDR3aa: ASRKDRAFSNQPQH
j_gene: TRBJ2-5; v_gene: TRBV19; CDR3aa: ASSGPENQETQY
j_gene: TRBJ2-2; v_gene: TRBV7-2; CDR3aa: ASSLVGSANGELF
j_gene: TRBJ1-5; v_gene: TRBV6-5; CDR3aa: ASSYSRGNQPQH
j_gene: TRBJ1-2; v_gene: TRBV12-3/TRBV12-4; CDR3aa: ASSLQGLGYT
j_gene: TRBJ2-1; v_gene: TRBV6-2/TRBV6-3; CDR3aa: ASSYGVRGPYNEQF
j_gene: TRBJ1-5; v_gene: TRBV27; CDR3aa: ASSSWTGAHQPQH
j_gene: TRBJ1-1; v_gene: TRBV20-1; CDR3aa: SASYGGLPEAF
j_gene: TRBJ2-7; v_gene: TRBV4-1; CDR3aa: ASSEGMGFYGEQY
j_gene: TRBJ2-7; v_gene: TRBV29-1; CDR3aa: SVESWPPANEQY
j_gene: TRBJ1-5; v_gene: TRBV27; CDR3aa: ASSLDYRTSNQPQH
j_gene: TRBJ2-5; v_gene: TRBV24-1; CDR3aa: ATSDSTGWETQY
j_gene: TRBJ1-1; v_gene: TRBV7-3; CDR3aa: ASSPYGGATEAF
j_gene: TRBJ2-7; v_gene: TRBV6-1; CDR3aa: ASNRPQDRGLY
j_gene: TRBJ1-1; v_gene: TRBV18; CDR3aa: ASSLDRQGNTEAF
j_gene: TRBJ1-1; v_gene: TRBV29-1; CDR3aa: SVGQGGGTEAF
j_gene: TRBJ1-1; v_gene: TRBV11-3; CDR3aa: ASSLVGGKSREDTEAF
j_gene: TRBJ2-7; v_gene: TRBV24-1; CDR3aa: ATSDLMGEQY
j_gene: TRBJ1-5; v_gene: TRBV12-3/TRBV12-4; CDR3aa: ASSPGQAGNQPQH
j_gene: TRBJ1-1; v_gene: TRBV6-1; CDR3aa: ASSDHLGGGVTEAF
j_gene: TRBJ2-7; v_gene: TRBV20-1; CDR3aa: SATGLAGPATYEQY
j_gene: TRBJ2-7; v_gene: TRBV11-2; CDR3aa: ASSSPTGTRYEQY
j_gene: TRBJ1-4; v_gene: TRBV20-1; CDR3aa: SAESLRTGGGEKLF
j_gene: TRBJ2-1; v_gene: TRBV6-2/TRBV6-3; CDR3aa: ASSSLAGSYNEQF
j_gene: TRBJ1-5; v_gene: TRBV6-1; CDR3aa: ASKIGTVNQPQH
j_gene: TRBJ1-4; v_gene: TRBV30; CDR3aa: AWRPFGKLF